The 29 T cell receptor beta chains presented below share a single source sample, sequenced in a study of shared clonotypes between healthy human individuals (dated by TCRdb to between 2020 and 2021). CD8 naive samples consisted of CD45RO-negative cells that were positively selected for CCR7, yielding a CD45RA+CCR7+ population without TemRA cells. Library preparation used the immunoSEQ multiplex PCR assay. Held by TCRdb, this immuneACCESS table contains in-frame sequences only and omits some clones. Under half of the omission traces to an unresolved V gene where checked; the cause of the rest is unknown. In all, the sample holds about 2.2 million clones, and 93% of those were seen once. The top ten constitute roughly 1.7% of the sample. The sequencing sample was made of naive CD8+ T cells from PBMCs. This specimen's cell subset or site label, interpreted: CD45RA+CCR7+. The receptors stem from a man aged 18 to 29 in good health. Some clones in this sample may be carry-over from other donors' samples.

The CDR3 loop is CASSVSSVRSLPGLPSNEQFF. The CDR3 DNA reads as TGTGCCAGCAGCGTTTCTTCGGTCAGATCCCTTCCGGGACTACCATCTAATGAGCAGTTCTTC. The rearrangement uses TRBV9 and TRBJ2-1; 7 nucleotides match TRBD2. V gave up 2 bases and J gave up 7 bases; unmatched junction bases: 27. The CDR3 spans 21 residues. Germline loops: CDR1 SGDLS, CDR2 YYNGEE.

The rearrangement joins TRBV5-1 to TRBJ1-4; 8 bases line up with TRBD1. Looked up from germline, CDR1 is SGHRS and CDR2 is YFSETQ. The CDR3 loop spans 15 amino acids. The V and J ends lost 0 bases and 4 bases, in that order; junction bases with no gene match: 2. CDR3 region: CASSLAGQVNEKLFF. The DNA of the CDR3 is TGCGCCAGCAGCTTGGCGGGACAGGTTAATGAAAAACTGTTTTTT. The full variable domain, rest sourced from reference TRBV5-1 and TRBJ1-4, is KAGVTQTPRYLIKTRGQQVTLSCSPISGHRSVSWYQQTPGQGLQFLFEYFSETQRNKGNFPGRFSGRQFSNSRSEMNVSTLELGDSALYLCASSLAGQVNEKLFFGSGTQLSVL.

The chain is built from TRBV9 and TRBJ2-3; 7 bases agree with TRBD2. Germline V CDR1 and CDR2: SGDLS, YYNGEE. Germline trimming cut 0 bases from V and 0 bases from J; bases unmatched to any gene: 10. This CDR3 spans 18 amino acids. CDR3 sequence (DNA): TGTGCCAGCAGCGTAGGTCACTCTAGCGGTTCTAGCACAGATACGCAGTATTTT. Protein: CASSVGHSSGSSTDTQYF.

The chain couples TRBV6-6 to TRBJ1-4; no clear D gene. V dropped 4 bases and J dropped 0 bases, with 9 bases sitting between them. The CDR3 totals 15 residues. From germline, CDR1 is MNHNY and CDR2 SVGAGI (reference sequence). CDR3 sequence (DNA): TGTGCCAGCAGTTCGCACAGTTCAACTAATGAAAAACTGTTTTTT. The encoded protein is CASSSHSSTNEKLFF.

This clone was seen a single time. The gene calls are TRBV11-1 and TRBJ2-5; TRBD2 matches 7 bases. The J call could be wrong; TRBJ2-7 is a better fit for the DNA end. The CDR3 runs to 13 residues. The germline CDR1 and CDR2 sequences are SGHAT and FQDESV (reference sequence). The CDR3 DNA is TGTGCCAGCAAAGAGCGGGGCTCCTACGAGCAGTACTTC. Residues: CASKERGSYEQYF.

With regard to this clone: Other DNA sequences of this sample code for an identical CDR3. The chain links TRBV7-6 to TRBJ2-7; a possible D gene is TRBD2 (5 bases). The CDR3 has 15 residues. The V and J ends lost 1 base and 0 bases respectively, with 10 bases between them. In germline, CDR1 is SGHVS, CDR2 FNYEAQ. The CDR3 DNA reads as TGTGCCAGCAGCTTAGGTTCGGGAAGCTCCTACGAGCAGTACTTC. Amino acid sequence: CASSLGSGSSYEQYF.

The gene calls are TRBV27 and TRBJ2-1; 8 positions match TRBD2. The V and J ends lost 6 bases and 2 bases, in that order; junction bases with no gene match: 12. Germline V gene data show CDR1 as MNHEY and CDR2 as SMNVEV (reference sequence). The CDR3 extends over 17 amino acids. CDR3 nucleotides: TGTGCCAGCAGCCCGCCTCGCGGGAGGCATACCTACAATGAGCAGTTCTTC. Amino acid sequence: CASSPPRGRHTYNEQFF.

This sequence joins TRBV7-6 and TRBJ2-3; D perhaps matches TRBD2 (5 bases). This CDR3 is 14 amino acids long. V was shortened by 8 bases and J by 0 bases, with 12 bases between the two germline ends. CDR1 SGHVS and CDR2 FNYEAQ come from the germline V gene. The CDR3 is CASGNGGSTDTQYF. Here the CDR3 DNA reads TGTGCCAGCGGAAATGGCGGGAGCACAGATACGCAGTATTTT.

This sequence joins TRBV5-8 and TRBJ2-3, with 7 bases that match TRBD2. This CDR3 is built from 17 residues. Germline V CDR1 and CDR2: SGHTS, YDEGEE. J lost 4 bases, V lost 0 bases, and 11 bases had no gene match. CDR3 nucleotides: TGTGCCAGCAGCTTGGCTCTTTGGCGGGAGTTCGCAGATACGCAGTATTTT. Its protein is CASSLALWREFADTQYF.

The V and J genes are TRBV9 and TRBJ1-4, with a possible D match to TRBD1 (5 bases). The germline gives CDR1 SGDLS, CDR2 YYNGEE. The CDR3 extends over 12 amino acids. Trimming took 10 bases from V and 7 from J, leaving 14 bases between them. In nucleotides, the CDR3 is TGTGCCCCGCGGGGCCGGAGTGAAAAACTGTTTTTT. This codes for CAPRGRSEKLFF.

V is TRBV13 and J is TRBJ1-5; 7 nucleotides line up with TRBD1. CDR1 PRHDT and CDR2 FYEKMQ come from the germline V gene (reference sequence). The CDR3 totals 15 residues. The J segment lost 6 bases and the V segment lost 4 bases, leaving 9 bases of the junction unmatched. The CDR3 sequence is CASSSHDRVGQPQHF. The CDR3 DNA reads TGTGCCAGCAGCTCCCATGACAGGGTCGGTCAGCCCCAGCATTTT.

The rearrangement uses TRBV27 and TRBJ2-5; either TRBD1 or TRBD2 may supply D (5 bases each). The end of the DNA is better explained by TRBJ2-7, so the J call may be wrong. CDR1 MNHEY and CDR2 SMNVEV come from the germline V gene (reference sequence). CDR3 size: 15 residues. In nucleotides, the CDR3 is TGTGCCAGCAGTCCACCAGGGACGGGCCTCTACGAGCAGTACTTC. Amino acids: CASSPPGTGLYEQYF.

This chain uses TRBV4-3 with TRBJ2-5; D gene ambiguous. The better agreement between TRBJ2-7 and the DNA end casts doubt on the J call. Germline V lookup: CDR1 LGHNA, CDR2 YSLEER. The CDR3 totals 14 residues. For the CDR3, the DNA is TGCGCCAGCAGCCAAGATCGGGCAGACTACGAGCAGTACTTC. Translated, it gives CASSQDRADYEQYF.

This clone was found once. At one of its ends the junction is not consistent with the germline gene, which may arise from a read error. This chain connects TRBV28 to TRBJ1-5, with D possibly being TRBD1 (5 bases). This CDR3 is 14 amino acids long. Looked up from germline, CDR1 is MDHEN and CDR2 is SYDVKM. The CDR3 is CASRFRGASQPQHF. CDR3 sequence (DNA): TGTGCCAGCCGTTTCAGAGGGGCCAGCCAGCCCCAGCATTTT.

The rearrangement links TRBV6-5 to TRBJ1-1, with D uncertain. The CDR3 contains 14 residues. The germline V gene encodes CDR1 MNHEY and CDR2 SVGAGI. The germline V and J ends were trimmed by 3 bases and 5 bases, with 13 bases remaining between them. The CDR3: CASSYTRTRTEAFF. The CDR3 bases are TGTGCCAGCAGTTATACCAGGACCAGGACTGAAGCTTTCTTT.

The DNA for the CDR3 is TGTGCCAGCAGCACCCTACAACGGGAGGCTTTCTTT. Protein product: CASSTLQREAFF. The chain combines TRBV5-6 with TRBJ1-1; no firm D call. The CDR3 extends over 12 amino acids. Trimming stripped 4 bases from V and 11 bases from J, with 15 bases between. Germline values: CDR1 SGHDT, CDR2 YYEEEE.

The chain joins TRBV7-3 to TRBJ2-2, with 12 bases matching TRBD2. The CDR3 loop spans 18 amino acids. The trim removed 5 bases at V and 7 bases at J, leaving 14 bases unmatched. Germline V lookup: CDR1 SGHTA, CDR2 FQGTGA. In DNA form, the CDR3 reads TGTGCCAGCAGCCCCGGGCTAGCGGGAGGGCCCGGTGGCGGGGAGCTGTTTTTT. Protein: CASSPGLAGGPGGGELFF.

The chain has TRBV28 and TRBJ2-7; D is unclear. The CDR3 runs 14 residues. V was cut by 6 bases and J by 4 bases, with 16 bases left in between. Germline values: CDR1 MDHEN, CDR2 SYDVKM. CDR3 nucleotides: TGTGCCAGCAGGTTAGGTCTAGACCTATACGAGCAGTACTTC. Protein sequence: CASRLGLDLYEQYF.

The gene calls are TRBV2 and TRBJ2-3, with a possible D match to TRBD2 (5 bases). V lost 7 bases and J lost 2, with 13 bases in between. CDR1 is SNHLY, CDR2 FYNNEI, per germline. The CDR3 sequence is 14 residues long. The chain's CDR3 is CASNRNRDTDTQYF. In DNA form, the CDR3 reads TGTGCCAGCAACCGGAATCGGGACACAGATACGCAGTATTTT.

V and J are TRBV9 and TRBJ2-7; TRBD1 matches at 7 bases. Germline trimming cut 4 bases from V and 5 bases from J; bases unmatched to any gene: 9. Germline V CDR1 and CDR2: SGDLS, YYNGEE. This CDR3 has 14 residues. In DNA, the CDR3 is TGTGCCAGCAGCCTCGACTCGACAGGGCACGAGCAGTACTTC. Its translation: CASSLDSTGHEQYF.

The CDR3 DNA reads as TGTGCCAGCAGCATACGACAGGGTTGGGCCTACGAGCAGTACTTC. It yields the protein CASSIRQGWAYEQYF. The chain couples TRBV14 to TRBJ2-7; 7 bases line up with TRBD1. Trimming took 5 bases from V and 2 from J; bases not matched to a gene: 9. The CDR3 loop spans 15 amino acids. Per germline, CDR1 SGHDN and CDR2 FVKESK.

This chain uses TRBV5-4 with TRBJ2-2; D is ambiguous. Trimming removed 2 bases from V and 7 bases from J, with 3 bases in between. Germline values: CDR1 SGHNT, CDR2 YYREEE (reference sequence). The CDR3 covers 11 residues. In DNA, the CDR3 is TGTGCCAGCAGCTTTCGCGGGGAGCTGTTTTTT. Amino acids: CASSFRGELFF.

This clone occurred once. The chain uses TRBV6-5 and TRBJ1-5, with D hard to call. This CDR3 has 13 residues. Per the germline V gene, CDR1 is MNHEY and CDR2 is SVGAGI. The V end lost 5 bases, the J end lost 0 bases, and 5 bases lay between the germline ends. The CDR3 DNA is TGTGCCAGCAGTGCGATTAGCAATCAGCCCCAGCATTTT. It translates to CASSAISNQPQHF.

V usage is TRBV27 and J usage is TRBJ2-7, with D possibly being TRBD1 or TRBD2 (6 bases each). V lost 1 base to trimming and J lost 3 bases, with 13 bases between them. The CDR3 is 15 amino acids. Germline V gene data show CDR1 as MNHEY and CDR2 as SMNVEV (reference sequence). The chain's CDR3 is CASSLFPGAYYEQYF. CDR3 sequence (DNA): TGTGCCAGCAGTTTATTCCCGGGGGCGTACTACGAGCAGTACTTC.

The gene calls are TRBV27 and TRBJ2-5, with 7 nucleotides matching TRBD1. The CDR3 runs to 12 residues. Per germline, CDR1 MNHEY and CDR2 SMNVEV (reference sequence). Trimming at V came to 6 bases and at J to 5 bases, leaving 3 bases not matched to a gene. This CDR3 is CASSDRVETQYF. CDR3 coding DNA: TGTGCCAGCAGCGACAGGGTGGAGACCCAGTACTTC.

J is TRBJ2-7 and V is TRBV5-6, with 7 positions matching TRBD1. Looked up from germline, CDR1 is SGHDT and CDR2 is YYEEEE. The V segment lost 4 bases and the J segment 3 bases; nucleotides outside the gene matches: 7. This CDR3 region has 14 residues. This chain's CDR3 is CASSPFQGVYEQYF. Written as DNA, the CDR3 is TGTGCCAGCAGCCCATTTCAGGGGGTCTACGAGCAGTACTTC.

V gene TRBV9 combines with J gene TRBJ2-7; the match to TRBD1 covers 10 bases. J gave up 5 bases and V 3 bases, and 5 bases lay outside the gene matches. This CDR3 has 14 residues. The germline V gene encodes CDR1 SGDLS and CDR2 YYNGEE. This CDR3 reads CASSERDRGHEQYF. Here the CDR3 DNA reads TGTGCCAGCAGCGAAAGGGACAGGGGCCACGAGCAGTACTTC.

The chain recombines TRBV2 with TRBJ1-5, with a weak D call TRBD1 (5 bases). The V end was cut by 5 bases, the J end by 1 base, with 12 bases between. Germline loops: CDR1 SNHLY, CDR2 FYNNEI. The length of the CDR3 is 15 residues. This chain's CDR3 is CASSTGFSSNQPQHF. For the CDR3, the DNA is TGTGCCAGCAGTACAGGTTTCTCGAGCAATCAGCCCCAGCATTTT. Full variable domain (rest looked up from reference TRBV2 and TRBJ1-5): EPEVTQTPSHQVTQMGQEVILRCVPISNHLYFYWYRQILGQKVEFLVSFYNNEISEKSEIFDDQFSVERPDGSNFTLKIRSTKLEDSAMYFCASSTGFSSNQPQHFGDGTRLSIL.

The chain links TRBV2 to TRBJ2-1, with D unclear. Germline lookup yields CDR1 SNHLY and CDR2 FYNNEI. This CDR3 is built from 11 residues. The CDR3 reads CAQQWINEQFF. The CDR3 region has the DNA TGTGCGCAGCAGTGGATCAATGAGCAGTTCTTC.